This TCR beta chain is from a study of T cell repertoires in cytomegalovirus infection. Whole-study context: Public signatures in TCR beta pointed to CMV infection and matching HLA type. Study-wide findings and caveats: It was HLA-C-restricted CMV-specific TCR beta clonotypes that dominated the response ex vivo.

V was shortened by 11 bases and J by 4 bases, with 10 bases between the two germline ends. The CDR3 loop spans 11 amino acids. The V gene's germline CDR1 is ENHRY and CDR2 SYGVKD. TCRdb reprocessed the reads via MiXCR and lists one record per CDR3 protein. This repertoire shows some 400,000 distinct CDR3 sequences, less than 20% found once; its top ten account for about 10%. Comment on this clonotype: Its antigen remains unknown.

The receptor was derived from a human donor in good health (CMV status not recorded). Some clones in this sample may be carry-over from other donors' samples. V is TRBV10-3 and J is TRBJ2-3, with unresolved D. The source material was PBMCs. CDR3 bases: TGTGCCGCTTCTAGGGCAGATACGCAGTATTTT. It translates to CAASRADTQYF.